This TCR beta chain was captured by sequencing in a study of blood T cells in healthy people across ages. The sample holds a few counts of this clonotype. CDR3 length: 15 amino acids. The V end was cut by 5 bases, the J end by 0 bases, with 11 bases between. Looked up from germline, CDR1 is MDHEN and CDR2 is SYDVKM. Sample-barcoded 5' priming and a J-beta primer mix drove a second PCR of about 7 to 12 cycles. All cDNA molecules were each tagged by a template-switch adaptor with 12 random nucleotides. One entry per CDR3 protein results from TCRdb running MiXCR on the 5' RACE reads. The sample includes more than 900,000 distinct CDR3 sequences, roughly 29% seen only once; the top ten take 10% to 13%. These records were also assigned to another study, of T cells of mothers and their children. Per that study: The sample comes from fewer than 10 healthy Caucasian donors: mothers and children.

Sequences were obtained from blood. This clonotype was obtained from a middle-aged woman in good health. The chain has TRBV28 and TRBJ2-4; D is uncertain. The CDR3: CASSTTRIAKNIQYF. The CDR3 coding sequence is TGTGCCAGCAGTACGACACGCATAGCCAAAAACATTCAGTACTTC.